What follows describes a single T cell receptor beta chain. The method was immunoSEQ multiplex PCR; TCRdb's version includes in-frame clones alone and lacks a portion of them. This table holds 40,000 to 55,000 clones, 90% found once. Germline CDR1 and CDR2: SGDLS and YYNGEE. The CDR3 has 16 residues. The ends lost 6 bases at V and 3 bases at J; junction bases unmatched: 11. These data come from a study of T cell changes during pregnancy in multiple sclerosis. The chain joins TRBV9 to TRBJ2-7; 11 bases line up with TRBD2. The receptor's source is a female donor in good health, enrolled as a control in a pregnancy study. The specimen comprised peripheral blood, sampled in the first trimester of pregnancy. The CDR3 reads CASNSGATSGVYEQYF. Here the CDR3 DNA reads TGTGCCAGCAACTCTGGGGCGACTAGCGGGGTCTACGAGCAGTACTTC. Complete variable domain (other parts from reference TRBV9 and TRBJ2-7): DSGVTQTPKHLITATGQRVTLRCSPRSGDLSVYWYQQSLDQGLQFLIQYYNGEERAKGNILERFSAQQFPDLHSELNLSSLELGDSALYFCASNSGATSGVYEQYFGPGTRLTVT.